This T cell receptor beta chain was documented in a study of radiation and T cells in renal cell carcinoma (dated by TCRdb to 2020 to 2021). Turning to the overall study: TCR beta sequencing covered fewer than 60 samples in total, comprising some 26 tumors and some 27 peripheral blood samples. The last blood draw happened 4 weeks after radiation, timed to coincide with nephrectomy. In the approximately 57 samples combined, 4 million to 5 million unique CDR3 nucleotide sequences were found, encoding 2 million to 3 million unique CDR3 amino acid sequences. The paper as a whole reports these results and caveats: An increase in top tumor clonotypes in blood was observed from baseline to 2 weeks post-radiation, followed by contraction by 4 weeks, which was taken to suggest transient expansion of tumor-resident clones. Because the trial had a single-armed design, the trial could not examine how radiation dose or scheduling affected the TCR repertoire. Because no pretreatment tumor biopsies were available, whether clonotypes were present in the tumor at baseline could not be determined. Changes in the blood repertoire were not tracked past 4 weeks after treatment.

The time point tag for this specimen amounts to: blood 4 weeks post-SBRT, at nephrectomy. The treatment or condition label, as the study defines it: 15 Gy SBRT to primary tumor, nephrectomy 4 weeks later. Samples came from a clinical trial, in which primary renal cell carcinomas received 15 Gy stereotactic body radiation therapy followed by nephrectomy 4 weeks later. To follow tumor-enriched clonotypes, peripheral blood was collected serially from radiation-treated patients at baseline and again at 2 weeks and 4 weeks after SBRT. All patients had renal cell carcinoma with clear cell pathology. Genomic DNA for TCR sequencing was prepared using the QIAamp DNA Blood Mini Kit (Qiagen). Samples were included in the analyses only if all quality control checks were passed. The immunoSEQ kit was used, according to the manufacturer's recommendations, to generate TCR beta libraries from genomic DNA. To prepare libraries, a first multiplex PCR with proprietary primers was run, followed by a second PCR that added unique barcodes, and a bead cleanup was done after each round. A positive control reaction and a negative control reaction, both provided in the kit, were run with every batch of samples. The final libraries were assessed on an Agilent 4200 TapeStation D1000 ScreenTape, pooled by volume, and quantified by qPCR. Sequencing was performed on an Illumina NextSeq500 with a MidOutput 150-cycle cartridge, and 156 Read1 and 15 Index1 cycles were run with kit custom primers. The pooled library was loaded at about 1 pM, and about 20% PhiX control was spiked in. The paper's data handling went like this. Vendor-processed data were analyzed in R, and a clonotype was defined as all T cells sharing the same CDR3 nucleotide sequence. In the clone abundance analyses, frequencies were normalized to the 10,000 most abundant clones in each sample. Before analysis, public T cell clones were removed, and these numbered fewer than five per sample on average. Tumor-enriched and baseline blood-enriched clonotypes were defined by at least a 32-fold difference in abundance between compartments. A beta-binomial differential abundance model was used to identify clonotypes that were expanded or contracted between blood time points. The Baroni-Urbani and Buser coefficient was used to measure tumor-blood repertoire similarity, and groups were compared with two-tailed Wilcoxon tests in R. Imported from immuneACCESS, the table was reduced by TCRdb to in-frame sequences with V and J called. These copies leave out some clones; in studies compared against another copy, an unresolved V gene accounts for under half, and the cause of the remainder is not known. V, J and clone size derive from that table, while D and trimming were established from the DNA sequence. In all, the sample holds about 150,000 clones, and about 86% of those were seen once. The ten largest account for 15% to 20% of the sample.

About this clone: It has no known antigen specificity. No base qualities exist here, and no much larger clone lies one base off it.

V is reduced by 4 bases and J by 0 bases, leaving a spacing of 13 bases between them. The CDR3 measures 16 amino acids from cysteine to phenylalanine. The retained sequence is limited to the CDR3, 48 bases, with the frame set at the first base. Here the chain combines TRBV23-1 and TRBJ2-4; no D gene can be assigned with confidence. TRBV23-1 is filed as an ORF, its function uncertain. The source is a woman aged 45 to 65 with renal cell carcinoma. The input for sequencing was blood, taken from a patient whose treatment included radiotherapy and nephrectomy. The DNA sequence is given as TGCGCCAGCAGTCGAATGGGCCTTATAGCCAAAAACATTCAGTACTTC. The encoded protein is CASSRMGLIAKNIQYF.